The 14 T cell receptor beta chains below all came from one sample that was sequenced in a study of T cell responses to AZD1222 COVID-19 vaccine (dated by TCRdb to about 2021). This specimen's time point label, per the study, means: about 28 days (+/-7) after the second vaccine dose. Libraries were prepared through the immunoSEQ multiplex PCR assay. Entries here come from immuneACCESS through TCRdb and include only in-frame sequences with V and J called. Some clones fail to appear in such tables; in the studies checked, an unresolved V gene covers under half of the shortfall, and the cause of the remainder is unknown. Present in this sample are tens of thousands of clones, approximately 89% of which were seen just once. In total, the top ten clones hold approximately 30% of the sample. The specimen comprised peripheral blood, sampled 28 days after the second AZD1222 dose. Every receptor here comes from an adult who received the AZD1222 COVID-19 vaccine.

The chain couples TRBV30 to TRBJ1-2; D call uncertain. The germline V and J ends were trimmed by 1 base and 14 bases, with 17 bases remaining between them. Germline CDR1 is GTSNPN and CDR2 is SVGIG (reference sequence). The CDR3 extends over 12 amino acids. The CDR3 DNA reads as TGTGCCTGGAGTGCCGCGGCGAGCCTCCTAACCTTC. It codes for CAWSAAASLLTF.

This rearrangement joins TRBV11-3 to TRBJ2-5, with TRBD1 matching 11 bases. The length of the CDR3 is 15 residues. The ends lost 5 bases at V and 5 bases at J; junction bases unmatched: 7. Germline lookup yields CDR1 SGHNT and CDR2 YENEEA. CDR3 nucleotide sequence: TGTGCCAGCAGCACCGGACAGGGGGCCTGGGAGACCCAGTACTTC. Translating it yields CASSTGQGAWETQYF.

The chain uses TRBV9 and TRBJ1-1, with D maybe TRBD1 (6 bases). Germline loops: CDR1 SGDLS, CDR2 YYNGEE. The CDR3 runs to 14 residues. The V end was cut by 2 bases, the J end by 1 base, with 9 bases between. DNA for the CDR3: TGTGCCAGCAGCGTCGGACAGAGGAACACTGAAGCTTTCTTT. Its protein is CASSVGQRNTEAFF.

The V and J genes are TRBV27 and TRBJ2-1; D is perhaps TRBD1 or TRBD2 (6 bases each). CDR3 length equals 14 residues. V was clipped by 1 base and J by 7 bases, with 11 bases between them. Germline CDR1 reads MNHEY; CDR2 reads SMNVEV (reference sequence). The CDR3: CASSLFGGRNEQFF. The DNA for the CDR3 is TGTGCCAGCAGTTTATTTGGGGGGCGGAATGAGCAGTTCTTC.

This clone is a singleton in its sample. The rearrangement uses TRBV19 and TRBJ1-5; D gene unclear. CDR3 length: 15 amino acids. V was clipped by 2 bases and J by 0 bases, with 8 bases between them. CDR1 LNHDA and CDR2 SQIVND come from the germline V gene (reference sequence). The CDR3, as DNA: TGTGCCAGTAGTATATTAAGTAATAGCAATCAGCCCCAGCATTTT. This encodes CASSILSNSNQPQHF.

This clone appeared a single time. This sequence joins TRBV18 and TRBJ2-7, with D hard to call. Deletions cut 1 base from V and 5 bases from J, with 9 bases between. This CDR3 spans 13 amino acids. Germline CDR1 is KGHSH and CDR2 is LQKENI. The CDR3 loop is CASSPRGDHEQYF. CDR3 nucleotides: TGTGCCAGCTCACCACGTGGAGATCACGAGCAGTACTTC.

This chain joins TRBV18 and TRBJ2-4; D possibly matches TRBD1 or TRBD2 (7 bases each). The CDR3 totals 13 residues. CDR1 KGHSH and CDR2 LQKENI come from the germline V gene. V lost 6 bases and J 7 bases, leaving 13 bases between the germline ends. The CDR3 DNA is TGTGCCAGCTCCACAGGGGAGGGGAACATTCAGTACTTC. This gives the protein CASSTGEGNIQYF. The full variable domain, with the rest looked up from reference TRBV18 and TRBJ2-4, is NAGVMQNPRHLVRRRGQEARLRCSPMKGHSHVYWYRQLPEEGLKFMVYLQKENIIDESGMPKERFSAEFPKEGPSILRIQQVVRGDSAAYFCASSTGEGNIQYFGAGTRLSVL.

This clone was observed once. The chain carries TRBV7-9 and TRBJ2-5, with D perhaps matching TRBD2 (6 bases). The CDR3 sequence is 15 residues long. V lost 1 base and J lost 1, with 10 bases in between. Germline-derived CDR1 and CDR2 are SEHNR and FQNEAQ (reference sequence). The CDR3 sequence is CASSLGGGAQETQYF. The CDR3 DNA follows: TGTGCCAGCAGCTTAGGGGGCGGGGCCCAAGAGACCCAGTACTTC.

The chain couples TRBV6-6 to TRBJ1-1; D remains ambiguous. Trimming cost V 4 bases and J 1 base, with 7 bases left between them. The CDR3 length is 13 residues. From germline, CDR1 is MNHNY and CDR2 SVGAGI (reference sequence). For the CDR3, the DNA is TGTGCCAGCAGTTGGGAGGAGAACACTGAAGCTTTCTTT. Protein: CASSWEENTEAFF.

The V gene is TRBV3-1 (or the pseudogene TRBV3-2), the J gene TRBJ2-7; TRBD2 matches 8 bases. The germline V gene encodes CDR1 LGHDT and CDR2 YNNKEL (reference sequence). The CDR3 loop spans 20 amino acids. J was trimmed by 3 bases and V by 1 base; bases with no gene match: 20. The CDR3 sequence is CASSQGIAGSTSGSHYEQYF. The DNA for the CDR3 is TGTGCCAGCAGCCAAGGTATAGCAGGGTCCACTAGCGGTTCTCACTACGAGCAGTACTTC.

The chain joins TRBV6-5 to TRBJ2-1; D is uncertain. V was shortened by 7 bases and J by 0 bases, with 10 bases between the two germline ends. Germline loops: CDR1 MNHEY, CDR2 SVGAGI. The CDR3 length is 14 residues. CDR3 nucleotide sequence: TGTGCCAGCACACCCTTAAGCTCCTACAATGAGCAGTTCTTC. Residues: CASTPLSSYNEQFF.

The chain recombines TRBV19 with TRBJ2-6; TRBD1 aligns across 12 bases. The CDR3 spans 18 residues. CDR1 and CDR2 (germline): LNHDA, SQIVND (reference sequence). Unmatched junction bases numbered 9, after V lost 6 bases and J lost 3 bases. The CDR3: CASSRRDRGRFGANVLTF. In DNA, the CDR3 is TGTGCCAGTAGCCGCCGGGACAGGGGGCGTTTTGGGGCCAACGTCCTGACTTTC.

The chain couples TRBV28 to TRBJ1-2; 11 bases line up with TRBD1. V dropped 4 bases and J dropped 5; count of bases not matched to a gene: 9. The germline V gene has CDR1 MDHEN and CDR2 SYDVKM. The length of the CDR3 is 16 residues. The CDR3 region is CASSSPGQGAVYGYTF. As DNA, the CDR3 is TGTGCCAGCAGTTCCCCTGGACAGGGGGCAGTGTATGGCTACACCTTC.

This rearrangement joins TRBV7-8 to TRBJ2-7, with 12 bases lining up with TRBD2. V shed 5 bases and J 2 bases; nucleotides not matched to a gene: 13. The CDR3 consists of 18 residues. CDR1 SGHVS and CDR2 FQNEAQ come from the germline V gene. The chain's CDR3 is CASSDRDSGLAGPYEQYF. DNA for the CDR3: TGTGCCAGCAGCGACCGGGACAGCGGACTAGCGGGACCCTACGAGCAGTACTTC.